A single sample is the source of the 30 T cell receptor beta chains below, sequenced in a study of CD8 T cells in ankylosing spondylitis. MiXCR was run by TCRdb on the 5' RACE reads, yielding one entry per CDR3 protein. The table lists 250,000 to 350,000 distinct CDR3 sequences, around 21% of them singletons. The sample taken for sequencing was blood, either unsorted or a sorted T cell fraction (not recorded which). The receptors here all came from a female donor with ankylosing spondylitis or in good health (not recorded which).

This clonotype was seen only a few times. V is TRBV24-1 and J is TRBJ2-1, with 15 bases that match TRBD2. The germline CDR1 and CDR2 sequences are KGHDR and SFDVKD. The CDR3 loop spans 15 amino acids. V lost 9 bases, J lost 12 bases, and 11 bases stayed unmatched. CDR3 DNA sequence: TGTGCCACCTCCTCCTCCGGGACTAGCGGGAGGAGGCAGTTCTTC. This translates into CATSSSGTSGRRQFF.

This clonotype showed up many times. V gene TRBV4-3 combines with J gene TRBJ2-1, with 10 bases identical to TRBD2. The CDR3 covers 15 residues. V dropped 1 base and J dropped 9; count of bases not matched to a gene: 6. The V gene's germline CDR1 is LGHNA and CDR2 YSLEER. The CDR3 is CASSQGLAGVGEQFF. CDR3 nucleotides: TGCGCCAGCAGCCAAGGCCTAGCGGGAGTTGGTGAGCAGTTCTTC.

This rearrangement joins TRBV5-5 to TRBJ2-3; 12 bases line up with TRBD2. The CDR3 contains 18 residues. J gave up 0 bases and V 0 bases, and 5 bases lay outside the gene matches. Per germline, CDR1 SGHKS and CDR2 YYEKEE (reference sequence). The CDR3: CASSLVLAGGPSTDTQYF. CDR3 coding DNA: TGTGCCAGCAGCTTGGTGCTAGCGGGAGGGCCAAGCACAGATACGCAGTATTTT.

V is TRBV24-1 and J is TRBJ2-1; TRBD2 matches 8 bases. Trimming at V came to 8 bases and at J to 3 bases, leaving 2 bases not matched to a gene. CDR1 and CDR2 from the germline V gene are KGHDR and SFDVKD. This CDR3 is built from 13 residues. The CDR3 spells CATIAGFYNEQFF. The DNA of the CDR3 is TGTGCCACCATAGCGGGATTCTACAATGAGCAGTTCTTC.

This clonotype was counted a few times. The gene calls are TRBV7-2 and TRBJ1-1; D uncertain. Germline V lookup: CDR1 SGHTA, CDR2 FQGNSA. Trimming left V 0 bases short and J 4 bases short, with 12 bases between. The CDR3 extends over 15 amino acids. In nucleotides, the CDR3 is TGTGCCAGCAGCTTAGCGCTAGGGTTGGTCACTGAAGCTTTCTTT. This sequence encodes CASSLALGLVTEAFF.

The chain joins TRBV25-1 to TRBJ2-2; TRBD2 might be the D (7 bases). The CDR3 is made up of 14 amino acids. Germline V CDR1 and CDR2: MGHDK, SYGVNS. Trimming left V 3 bases short and J 6 bases short, with 11 bases between. The CDR3 nucleotides read TGTGCCAGCAGTGAGGGGGGGGGCCCCGGGGAGCTGTTTTTT. Residues: CASSEGGGPGELFF.

V and J are TRBV6-5 and TRBJ2-1, with 14 bases identical to TRBD2. Trimming at V came to 4 bases and at J to 4 bases, leaving 3 bases not matched to a gene. This CDR3 comprises 16 residues. CDR1 is MNHEY and CDR2 is SVGAGI in the germline V gene. Here the CDR3 DNA reads TGTGCCAGCAGTTCCCGGACTAGCGGGAGGTACAATGAGCAGTTCTTC. Translated, it gives CASSSRTSGRYNEQFF.

This sequence joins TRBV28 and TRBJ2-4, with 7 bases identical to TRBD2. Germline V CDR1 and CDR2: MDHEN, SYDVKM. Trimming cost V 7 bases and J 6 bases; bases outside gene matches: 6. The length of the CDR3 is 13 residues. CDR3 sequence reads: CASKASGLNIQYF. Here the CDR3 DNA reads TGTGCCAGCAAAGCTAGCGGCTTAAACATTCAGTACTTC.

A few counts support this clonotype. The J gene is TRBJ2-5, the V gene TRBV6-2 or TRBV6-3; possibly TRBD1 for D (6 bases). Trimming left V 11 bases short and J 1 base short, with 26 bases between. The CDR3 has 17 amino acids. The germline CDR1 and CDR2 sequences are MNHEY and SVGEGT. DNA for the CDR3: TGTGCCGGGGGCACCGGGACAAAAGACTATCCCCAAGAGACCCAGTACTTC. It codes for CAGGTGTKDYPQETQYF.

This clonotype was observed a few times. J is TRBJ2-1 and V is TRBV12-3 or TRBV12-4; TRBD2 aligns across 11 bases. This CDR3 is built from 14 residues. With 5 bases clipped from V and 9 bases from J, the junction kept 6 bases outside the gene matches. The CDR3 region is CASSVGLAGSEQFF. The CDR3 DNA is TGTGCCAGCAGTGTCGGACTAGCGGGTTCTGAGCAGTTCTTC.

This clonotype appeared a few times. V is TRBV6-5 and J is TRBJ2-2; 12 bases line up with TRBD2. V shed 0 bases and J 5 bases; nucleotides not matched to a gene: 4. CDR1 is MNHEY, CDR2 SVGAGI, per germline. The CDR3 consists of 17 residues. The CDR3 DNA reads TGTGCCAGCAGTTACTCCGCTAGCGGGAGGGGAACCGGGGAGCTGTTTTTT. Amino acids: CASSYSASGRGTGELFF.

The J gene is TRBJ2-7, the V gene TRBV28, with D uncertain. The CDR3 totals 14 residues. V lost 3 bases and J lost 2, with 11 bases in between. Germline assignment: CDR1 MDHEN and CDR2 SYDVKM. The DNA of the CDR3 is TGTGCCAGCAGTTTGGCGTCGTTCCCCTACGAGCAGTACTTC. Encoded protein: CASSLASFPYEQYF.

CDR3 amino acids: CASAAGGSYEQYF. CDR3 DNA: TGTGCATCAGCGGCGGGAGGGTCCTACGAGCAGTACTTC. The chain recombines TRBV6-2 or TRBV6-3 with TRBJ2-7, with TRBD2 matching 9 bases. The CDR3 loop spans 13 amino acids. Germline V CDR1 and CDR2: MNHEY, SVGEGT.

This chain uses TRBV20-1 with TRBJ2-2; a possible D gene is TRBD2 (5 bases). V shed 4 bases and J shed 3 bases, with 15 bases lying between them. The CDR3 length is 15 residues. Germline values: CDR1 DFQATT, CDR2 SNEGSKA (reference sequence). The CDR3 nucleotides are TGCAGTGCTAAAAAATCTAGCTCCTACACCGGGGAGCTGTTTTTT. As protein: CSAKKSSSYTGELFF.

This clonotype was detected only a few times. The chain is built from TRBV6-4 and TRBJ2-7; D could derive from TRBD1 or TRBD2 (5 bases each). Germline loops: CDR1 MRHNA, CDR2 SNTAGT. V was clipped by 1 base and J by 2 bases, with 24 bases between them. The CDR3 loop spans 19 amino acids. The CDR3 sequence is CASSDLLTVAGTGTYEQYF. The DNA for the CDR3 is TGTGCCAGCAGTGACTTACTTACGGTTGCTGGGACGGGAACCTACGAGCAGTACTTC.

The chain joins TRBV7-6 to TRBJ1-4; D is perhaps TRBD1 (5 bases). Germline CDR1 and CDR2: SGHVS and FNYEAQ. V dropped 4 bases and J dropped 8 bases, with 17 bases sitting between them. This CDR3 has 15 amino acids. CDR3 nucleotides: TGTGCCAGCAGCTGGGGAGCAGGGCGAGACGAAAAACTGTTTTTT. As protein: CASSWGAGRDEKLFF. The entire variable domain, with the rest obtained from reference TRBV7-6 and TRBJ1-4, is as follows: GAGVSQSPRYKVTKRGQDVALRCDPISGHVSLYWYRQALGQGPEFLTYFNYEAQQDKSGLPNDRFSAERPEGSISTLTIQRTEQRDSAMYRCASSWGAGRDEKLFFGSGTQLSVL.

This chain links TRBV2 with TRBJ2-7; D uncertain. This CDR3 is 15 amino acids long. Trimming cost V 2 bases and J 2 bases, with 13 bases left between them. Germline assignment: CDR1 SNHLY and CDR2 FYNNEI. CDR3 DNA sequence: TGTGCCAGCAGTGAACATAGTCTGTACCCCTACGAGCAGTACTTC. Protein product: CASSEHSLYPYEQYF.

This clonotype was recorded at least ten times. The chain combines TRBV7-2 with TRBJ2-1; perhaps D is TRBD1 or TRBD2 (6 bases each). V dropped 0 bases and J dropped 1 base, with 16 bases sitting between them. The CDR3 length is 18 residues. In germline, CDR1 is SGHTA, CDR2 FQGNSA. The DNA of the CDR3 is TGTGCCAGCAGCTTAGCGTCCCTAGGGGGGATATCCTACAATGAGCAGTTCTTC. It yields the protein CASSLASLGGISYNEQFF.

The sample holds a few counts of this clonotype. J is TRBJ2-1 and V is TRBV6-6; possibly TRBD2 for D (5 bases). From germline, CDR1 is MNHNY and CDR2 SVGAGI (reference sequence). Between the trimmed V and J ends, which lost 9 bases and 3 bases, there was a span of 12 bases. This CDR3 is built from 13 residues. The CDR3: CASKERSYNEQFF. As DNA, the CDR3 is TGTGCCAGTAAGGAGCGGAGCTACAATGAGCAGTTCTTC.

Only a few counts were recorded for this clonotype. The chain links TRBV5-1 to TRBJ2-3, with D perhaps TRBD2 (6 bases). Germline V gene data show CDR1 as SGHRS and CDR2 as YFSETQ. CDR3 length: 14 amino acids. V lost 2 bases to trimming and J lost 0 bases, with 7 bases between them. CDR3 region: CASSFLASTDTQYF. The CDR3 region has the DNA TGCGCCAGCAGCTTTCTAGCGAGCACAGATACGCAGTATTTT.

This clonotype appeared a few times. The CDR3 region has the DNA TGTGCCAGCAGCCGGGGAGGGGGTAATGAAAAACTGTTTTTT. Amino acids: CASSRGGGNEKLFF. The chain couples TRBV12-3 or TRBV12-4 to TRBJ1-4; possible D gene TRBD1, 6 bases. The V end lost 6 bases, the J end lost 4 bases, and 12 bases lay between the germline ends. This CDR3 comprises 14 residues.

This chain connects TRBV6-4 to TRBJ2-1; 11 nucleotides match TRBD2. V lost 2 bases to trimming and J lost 3 bases; unmatched junction nucleotides: 0. Germline CDR1 is MRHNA and CDR2 is SNTAGT. The CDR3 totals 15 residues. The CDR3 sequence: CASSDGLAGYNEQFF. The CDR3 DNA is TGTGCCAGCAGTGACGGACTAGCGGGCTACAATGAGCAGTTCTTC.

At least ten counts were recorded for this clonotype. The J gene is TRBJ2-6, the V gene TRBV20-1, with D perhaps TRBD2 (6 bases). Germline CDR1 is DFQATT and CDR2 is SNEGSKA (reference sequence). CDR3 length: 14 amino acids. Trimming removed 6 bases at V and 12 bases at J, with 21 bases between. CDR3 sequence reads: CSAEERREGGVLTF. The CDR3 DNA is TGCAGTGCGGAAGAGAGGAGGGAAGGTGGCGTCCTGACTTTC.

The chain's CDR3 is CASSSVDPSYTEAFF. CDR3 nucleotides: TGTGCCAGCAGTTCCGTTGATCCTTCCTACACTGAAGCTTTCTTT. V gene TRBV6-2 or TRBV6-3 combines with J gene TRBJ1-1; D gene ambiguous. The CDR3 runs to 15 residues. Trimming stripped 4 bases from V and 3 bases from J, with 15 bases between. Germline V gene lookup returns CDR1 MNHEY and CDR2 SVGEGT.

This clonotype was counted ten times or more. The chain employs TRBV29-1 and TRBJ2-3, with D perhaps matching TRBD1 (5 bases). V lost 5 bases and J lost 7, with 13 bases in between. CDR1 SQVTM and CDR2 ANQGSEA come from the germline V gene. CDR3 length equals 12 residues. The CDR3 reads CSVRVGVNTQYF. The CDR3 coding sequence is TGCAGCGTTCGAGTAGGGGTAAATACGCAGTATTTT.

CDR3 DNA: TGTGCCAGCCCCCAACAGGCGGGAGAGACCCAGTACTTC. Protein: CASPQQAGETQYF. The chain couples TRBV12-3 or TRBV12-4 to TRBJ2-5; D tentatively fits TRBD1 or TRBD2 (5 bases each). The ends were cut back, 8 bases at V and 4 bases at J, with 14 bases in the middle. The CDR3 runs to 13 residues.

This sequence joins TRBV9 and TRBJ1-4; 9 bases are shared with TRBD1. V lost 2 bases and J lost 1; bases outside the gene matches: 3. Per germline, CDR1 SGDLS and CDR2 YYNGEE. The CDR3 has 16 residues. As DNA, the CDR3 is TGTGCCAGCAGCGTGGGGGACAGGGTAACTAATGAAAAACTGTTTTTT. This encodes CASSVGDRVTNEKLFF.

The chain carries TRBV5-4 and TRBJ1-6; 7 positions match TRBD1. Germline V lookup: CDR1 SGHNT, CDR2 YYREEE (reference sequence). CDR3 length: 16 amino acids. Trimming cost V 4 bases and J 7 bases; bases outside gene matches: 11. As DNA, the CDR3 is TGTGCCAGCAGCGTCTACAGGGGAGCCGAAAATTCACCCCTCCACTTT. This translates into CASSVYRGAENSPLHF.

This clonotype appeared a few times. In DNA form, the CDR3 reads TGTGCCTGGAGTAGGGGGTATAGCAATCAGCCCCAGCATTTT. Protein: CAWSRGYSNQPQHF. The chain couples TRBV30 to TRBJ1-5, with a tentative D call TRBD1 (6 bases). Germline CDR1 GTSNPN, CDR2 SVGIG (reference sequence). The CDR3 spans 14 residues. Trimming removed 2 bases from V and 0 bases from J, with 8 bases in between. Drawing the rest from reference TRBV30 and TRBJ1-5, the complete variable domain is SQTIHQWPATLVQPVGSPLSLECTVEGTSNPNLYWYRQAAGRGLQLLFYSVGIGQISSEVPQNLSASRPQDRQFILSSKKLLLSDSGFYLCAWSRGYSNQPQHFGDGTRLSIL.

The chain combines TRBV5-1 with TRBJ2-3, with 12 positions matching TRBD2. J was trimmed by 6 bases and V by 2 bases; bases with no gene match: 4. The CDR3 length is 15 residues. Germline assignment: CDR1 SGHRS and CDR2 YFSETQ. CDR3 in amino acids: CASSFTGTSGDTQYF. The CDR3 nucleotides are TGCGCCAGCAGCTTTACCGGGACTAGCGGGGATACGCAGTATTTT.